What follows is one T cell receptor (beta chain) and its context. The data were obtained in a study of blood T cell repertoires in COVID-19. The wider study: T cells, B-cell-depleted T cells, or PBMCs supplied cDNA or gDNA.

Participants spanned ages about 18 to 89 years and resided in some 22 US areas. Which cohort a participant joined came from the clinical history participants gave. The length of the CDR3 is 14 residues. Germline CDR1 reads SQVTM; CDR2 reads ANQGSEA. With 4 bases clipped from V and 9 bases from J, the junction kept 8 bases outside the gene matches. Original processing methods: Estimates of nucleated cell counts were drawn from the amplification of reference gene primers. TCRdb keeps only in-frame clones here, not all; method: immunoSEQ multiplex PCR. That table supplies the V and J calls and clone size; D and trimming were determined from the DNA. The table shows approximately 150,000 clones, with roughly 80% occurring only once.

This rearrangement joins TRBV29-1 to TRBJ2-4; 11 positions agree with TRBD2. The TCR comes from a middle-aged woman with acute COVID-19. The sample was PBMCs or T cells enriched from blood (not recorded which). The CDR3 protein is CSVGSGTSGGIQYF. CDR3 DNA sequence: TGCAGCGTTGGATCCGGGACTAGCGGCGGCATTCAGTACTTC.